These 25 T cell receptor beta chains originate from one sample sequenced in a study of blood T cell repertoires in COVID-19 (dated by TCRdb to 2020 to 2022). Library creation used the immunoSEQ multiplex PCR assay. TCRdb took this table from immuneACCESS and kept in-frame rearrangements with V and J called. Such tables lack part of the clones; where checked against another copy, unresolved V genes explain under half of the gap, and the rest is unexplained. For this sample there are some 300,000 clones; roughly 90% appear just once. The top ten clones comprise 1% of the sample. The sequencing sample was made of PBMCs or T cells enriched from blood (not recorded which). The receptor source for this set is a woman aged 25 to 39 who had recovered from COVID-19.

The chain carries TRBV19 and TRBJ1-2; maybe TRBD1 (5 bases). Trimming took 2 bases from V and 6 from J, leaving 13 bases between them. The CDR3 runs 14 residues. Germline-derived CDR1 and CDR2 are LNHDA and SQIVND (reference sequence). CDR3 loop: CASSIIGADHGYTF. The CDR3, as DNA: TGTGCCAGTAGTATAATTGGGGCAGACCATGGCTACACCTTC.

The chain carries TRBV7-2 and TRBJ1-6; a weak D match, TRBD1 (6 bases). Germline V gene lookup returns CDR1 SGHTA and CDR2 FQGNSA. This CDR3 has 15 amino acids. Trimming pared 1 base from V and 6 bases from J, leaving 10 bases between. The CDR3 sequence: CASSLDGRGNSPLHF. The CDR3 region has the DNA TGTGCCAGCAGCTTAGACGGCAGGGGTAATTCACCCCTCCACTTT.

This sequence joins TRBV9 and TRBJ1-1, with a tentative D call TRBD1 (6 bases). The CDR3 has 16 residues. V gave up 0 bases and J gave up 0 bases, with 12 bases separating them. Germline CDR1 reads SGDLS; CDR2 reads YYNGEE. The CDR3 DNA follows: TGTGCCAGCAGCGTAGAACAGGGTAGCATGAACACTGAAGCTTTCTTT. Translated, it gives CASSVEQGSMNTEAFF.

The chain recombines TRBV15 with TRBJ2-1; D perhaps matches TRBD2 (5 bases). CDR3 size: 14 residues. Trimming took off 0 bases at V and 4 bases at J, with 7 bases between the two ends. Germline values: CDR1 LNHNV, CDR2 YYDKDF (reference sequence). DNA of the CDR3: TGTGCCACCAGCAGAGACAGGACTTACAATGAGCAGTTCTTC. Translating it yields CATSRDRTYNEQFF.

The chain links TRBV11-2 to TRBJ1-5; tentative D call: TRBD1 (5 bases). Trimming took off 4 bases at V and 7 bases at J, with 17 bases between the two ends. Germline loops: CDR1 SGHAT, CDR2 FQNNGV. This CDR3 has 15 residues. As DNA, the CDR3 is TGTGCCAGCAGCTCAGACCAGGGTGTGAGGCAGCCCCAGCATTTT. Protein product: CASSSDQGVRQPQHF.

CDR3 DNA: TGTGCCAGCAGTTTCCCCGGACTATTGAACACCGGGGAGCTGTTTTTT. It specifies CASSFPGLLNTGELFF. V is TRBV27 and J is TRBJ2-2; D possibly corresponds to TRBD2 (6 bases). The V and J ends lost 3 bases and 1 base respectively, with 12 bases between them. The CDR3 covers 16 residues. CDR1 MNHEY and CDR2 SMNVEV come from the germline V gene (reference sequence).

This sequence joins TRBV7-2 and TRBJ1-6; 7 positions match TRBD1. V lost 2 bases, J lost 8 bases, and 3 bases stayed unmatched. This CDR3 comprises 14 residues. CDR1 SGHTA and CDR2 FQGNSA come from the germline V gene. For the CDR3, the DNA is TGTGCCAGCAGCTTATCAGGGGGTTATTCACCCCTCCACTTT. This gives the protein CASSLSGGYSPLHF.

The V and J genes are TRBV4-1 and TRBJ1-1; 10 positions match TRBD1. The germline gives CDR1 MGHRA, CDR2 YSYEKL. V lost 4 bases, J lost 0 bases, and 5 bases stayed unmatched. This CDR3 is built from 16 residues. The CDR3 region has the DNA TGCGCCAGCAGCCTCGACGGACAGGGGGTGAACACTGAAGCTTTCTTT. Its translation: CASSLDGQGVNTEAFF.

This clone showed up just once. The chain recombines TRBV19 with TRBJ2-5; D is possibly TRBD2 (5 bases). This CDR3 has 16 amino acids. Germline V gives CDR1 LNHDA, CDR2 SQIVND (reference sequence). The germline V and J ends were trimmed by 1 base and 0 bases, with 12 bases remaining between them. CDR3 sequence (DNA): TGTGCCAGTAGTATAGGTGTACTAGAGAACCAAGAGACCCAGTACTTC. Protein: CASSIGVLENQETQYF.

The chain combines TRBV3-1 (or the pseudogene TRBV3-2) with TRBJ1-3; 7 bases are a match to TRBD1. CDR1 is LGHDT and CDR2 is YNNKEL in the germline V gene (reference sequence). This CDR3 spans 15 amino acids. Trimming took 1 base from V and 4 from J; bases not matched to a gene: 4. CDR3 in DNA: TGTGCCAGCAGCCAAGGACTGACAGGGGGAAACACCATATATTTT. Translated, it gives CASSQGLTGGNTIYF.

CDR3 nucleotides: TGCGCCAGCAGCTTGGCTGGGGTAGCGGGTTCTTACAATGAGCAGTTCTTC. Its translation is CASSLAGVAGSYNEQFF. The rearrangement links TRBV5-1 to TRBJ2-1, with 7 positions matching TRBD2. The germline gives CDR1 SGHRS, CDR2 YFSETQ. Trimming removed 0 bases from V and 4 bases from J; junction bases left unmatched: 10. The CDR3 loop spans 17 amino acids. The full variable domain, rest sourced from reference TRBV5-1 and TRBJ2-1, is KAGVTQTPRYLIKTRGQQVTLSCSPISGHRSVSWYQQTPGQGLQFLFEYFSETQRNKGNFPGRFSGRQFSNSRSEMNVSTLELGDSALYLCASSLAGVAGSYNEQFFGPGTRLTVL.

This chain links TRBV9 with TRBJ2-2, with D possibly matching TRBD2 (5 bases). The V and J ends lost 0 bases and 6 bases respectively, with 21 bases between them. This CDR3 has 18 residues. In germline, CDR1 is SGDLS, CDR2 YYNGEE. The DNA for the CDR3 is TGTGCCAGCAGCGTAGGGTCTGGGGAGTATATCCGGGCCGGGGAGCTGTTTTTT. This gives the protein CASSVGSGEYIRAGELFF.

This rearrangement joins TRBV27 to TRBJ1-4; D might be TRBD1 (6 bases). Germline CDR1 MNHEY, CDR2 SMNVEV (reference sequence). V lost 5 bases to trimming and J lost 7 bases, with 23 bases between them. The CDR3 spans 17 residues. The CDR3 loop reads CASSRISVGARSEKLFF. The CDR3 DNA is TGTGCCAGCAGTCGCATCAGTGTGGGGGCGAGGAGTGAAAAACTGTTTTTT.

The chain is built from TRBV6-5 and TRBJ1-6; a possible D gene is TRBD1 (6 bases). V was clipped by 6 bases and J by 9 bases, with 12 bases between them. Germline V lookup: CDR1 MNHEY, CDR2 SVGAGI. The length of the CDR3 is 13 residues. CDR3 loop: CASRSVGGSPLHF. For the CDR3, the DNA is TGTGCCAGCAGGAGTGTAGGGGGTTCACCCCTCCACTTT.

The V and J genes are TRBV27 and TRBJ2-3; 10 positions agree with TRBD2. The CDR3 has 16 residues. Trimming took 2 bases from V and 2 from J; bases not matched to a gene: 4. Germline V gives CDR1 MNHEY, CDR2 SMNVEV (reference sequence). CDR3: CASSLLAGVNTDTQYF. The CDR3 DNA reads TGTGCCAGCAGTTTACTAGCGGGAGTGAACACAGATACGCAGTATTTT.

The chain employs TRBV10-1 and TRBJ2-3; TRBD2 aligns across 8 bases. The length of the CDR3 is 16 residues. Trimming took 2 bases from V and 2 from J; bases not matched to a gene: 6. Germline CDR1 reads WNHNN; CDR2 reads SYGVQD (reference sequence). As DNA, the CDR3 is TGCGCCAGCAGTGAGGGTAGTAGCGGGAACACAGATACGCAGTATTTT. Amino acid sequence: CASSEGSSGNTDTQYF.

The chain joins TRBV23-1 to TRBJ1-2, with 9 bases identical to TRBD1. TRBV23-1 is known as an ORF, though its function is uncertain. The CDR3 has 16 amino acids. Trimming at V came to 3 bases and at J to 6 bases, leaving 11 bases not matched to a gene. In nucleotides, the CDR3 is TGCGCCAGCAGTCAGGGGGGACCGGGACAGGGAGATGGCTACACCTTC. Translating it yields CASSQGGPGQGDGYTF.

V gene TRBV5-1 combines with J gene TRBJ2-2; no clear D gene. CDR1 and CDR2 from the germline V gene are SGHRS and YFSETQ. The CDR3 runs 12 residues. V lost 4 bases and J 4 bases, leaving 5 bases between the germline ends. The CDR3 nucleotides are TGCGCCAGCAGCCGAGTCACCGGGGAGCTGTTTTTT. Protein sequence: CASSRVTGELFF.

This chain connects TRBV9 to TRBJ1-2, with 9 bases identical to TRBD1. The V gene's germline CDR1 is SGDLS and CDR2 YYNGEE. The CDR3 totals 17 residues. V was clipped by 2 bases and J by 2 bases; unmatched bases: 10. CDR3 bases: TGTGCCAGCAGCGTCGGGACAGGGAGGAGTAGCAACTATGGCTACACCTTC. Amino acids: CASSVGTGRSSNYGYTF.

The chain links TRBV7-8 to TRBJ2-1; 10 bases agree with TRBD2. The germline CDR1 and CDR2 sequences are SGHVS and FQNEAQ. The CDR3 sequence is 15 residues long. Unmatched junction bases numbered 3, after V lost 5 bases and J lost 2 bases. CDR3 sequence reads: CASSPSGGAYNEQFF. CDR3 DNA: TGTGCCAGCAGCCCGAGCGGGGGGGCCTACAATGAGCAGTTCTTC.

The V gene is TRBV19, the J gene TRBJ1-2, with 7 bases fitting TRBD1. The CDR3 totals 12 residues. Germline V gives CDR1 LNHDA, CDR2 SQIVND (reference sequence). Trimming cost V 6 bases and J 5 bases; bases outside gene matches: 3. The CDR3 bases are TGTGCCAGTAGCCGACAGGGATATGGCTACACCTTC. Protein: CASSRQGYGYTF.

V and J are TRBV4-3 and TRBJ2-1; D is perhaps TRBD2 (5 bases). Germline lookup yields CDR1 LGHNA and CDR2 YSLEER. This CDR3 has 18 amino acids. Trimming removed 0 bases from V and 3 bases from J, with 18 bases in between. DNA for the CDR3: TGCGCCAGCAGCCAAGATAGAACGAGGGCAGGACTCTACAATGAGCAGTTCTTC. Residues: CASSQDRTRAGLYNEQFF.

The chain links TRBV7-2 to TRBJ1-3; D remains unclear. V was pared by 1 base and J by 2 bases, with 9 bases between. Germline V CDR1 and CDR2: SGHTA, FQGNSA. This CDR3 comprises 15 residues. DNA for the CDR3: TGTGCCAGCAGCTTAGAGCTACAGCCTGGAAACACCATATATTTT. Translation: CASSLELQPGNTIYF.

This chain uses TRBV28 with TRBJ1-2, with unresolved D. The CDR3 length is 13 residues. The V end was cut by 3 bases, the J end by 3 bases, with 8 bases between. CDR1 is MDHEN, CDR2 SYDVKM, per germline. The CDR3 DNA reads as TGTGCCAGCAGTTTTAGCGGGTACTATGGCTACACCTTC. This gives the protein CASSFSGYYGYTF.

This chain connects TRBV2 to TRBJ2-1; 8 positions match TRBD2. CDR3 length equals 15 residues. The V segment lost 7 bases and the J segment 7 bases; nucleotides outside the gene matches: 12. The germline V gene encodes CDR1 SNHLY and CDR2 FYNNEI. The CDR3 nucleotides read TGTGCCAGCATCCTTAGCGGGATACTTTCAAATGAGCAGTTCTTC. This gives the protein CASILSGILSNEQFF. The full variable domain, completed using reference TRBV2 and TRBJ2-1, is EPEVTQTPSHQVTQMGQEVILRCVPISNHLYFYWYRQILGQKVEFLVSFYNNEISEKSEIFDDQFSVERPDGSNFTLKIRSTKLEDSAMYFCASILSGILSNEQFFGPGTRLTVL.